The entry below gives a single T cell receptor beta chain sequence along with its context. In the authors' workflow: Reference gene primer amplification gave nucleated cell count estimates. Here immunoSEQ multiplex PCR was the method, and the copy in TCRdb shows in-frame clones only, minus some. Clonal size and the V and J genes are those of that table, whereas D and trimming came from the DNA. The data hold 20,000 to 25,000 clones, with about nine tenths observed a single time. The data stem from a study of blood T cell repertoires in COVID-19. The wider study: Specimens from acute and convalescent COVID-19 originated in the United States, Italy and Spain. The cDNA or gDNA used as material had been derived from T cells, B-cell-depleted T cells, or PBMCs.

This CDR3 region has 17 residues. Trimming took off 2 bases at V and 9 bases at J, with 20 bases between the two ends. CDR1 KGHSH and CDR2 LQKENI come from the germline V gene. This receptor was identified in a human donor in a cohort sampled during active COVID-19. Material: peripheral blood. The chain combines TRBV18 with TRBJ1-6; D might be TRBD1 (5 bases). In DNA form, the CDR3 reads TGTGCCAGCTCACCAAGGCAGGGCCCAAGCCAAATTTCACCCCTCCACTTT. Residues: CASSPRQGPSQISPLHF.